The 2 T cell receptor beta chains listed next were all sequenced from one sample in a study of early T cells in non-severe SARS-CoV-2 infection. TCRdb passed the 5' RACE reads through MiXCR, listing each CDR3 protein once. Counted here are about 79,000 distinct CDR3 sequences, approximately 11% occurring once; the ten biggest clones make up 4.7%. The sequenced material came from whole blood. These TCRs come from an adult who was a healthcare worker with PCR-confirmed SARS-CoV-2 infection or an uninfected control (not recorded which).

This rearrangement joins TRBV7-2 to TRBJ1-1, with D possibly being TRBD1 (6 bases). Germline values: CDR1 SGHTA, CDR2 FQGNSA. The CDR3 covers 14 residues. Trimming cost V 5 bases and J 1 base, with 11 bases left between them. In nucleotides, the CDR3 is TGTGCCAGCAGCCCACAGGGATGGAACACTGAAGCTTTCTTT. Protein: CASSPQGWNTEAFF.

This clonotype was found a few times. As DNA, the CDR3 is TGCAGTGCTTCTACCACGGGACTAGCGGGGGAACCAAGCACAGATACGCAGTATTTT. Translating gives CSASTTGLAGEPSTDTQYF. The rearrangement links TRBV20-1 to TRBJ2-3; 14 nucleotides agree with TRBD2. The CDR3 sequence is 19 residues long. CDR1 and CDR2 (germline): DFQATT, SNEGSKA (reference sequence). After removal of 5 bases from V and 0 bases from J, the junction contained 13 bases not matched to a gene.